The 21 T cell receptor beta chains presented below share a single source sample, sequenced in a study of breast tumors, draining lymph nodes, adjacent tissues. TCRdb processed the multiplex PCR reads anew with MiXCR; each CDR3 protein has one entry. Of around 290,000 distinct CDR3 sequences listed, roughly 30% were seen once; the top ten hold more than 0.85%. Samples came from axillary lymph nodes draining the breast cancer. Sample: axillary lymph node tissue. All receptors come from a female donor with breast cancer. Some clones in this sample may be carry-over from other donors' samples.

Comments on this clonotype: An end of the junction differs from the germline gene, which may be a read error. The chain uses TRBV24-1 and TRBJ1-4, with 8 bases lining up with TRBD1. The CDR3 has 15 amino acids. In germline, CDR1 is KGHDR, CDR2 SFDVKD. The CDR3 here is CATSVLRDRNEKLLF. DNA for the CDR3: TGTGCCACCAGTGTCCTCCGGGACAGGAATGAAAAACTGCTTTTT.

This chain uses TRBV5-1 with TRBJ2-2; TRBD1 agrees at 8 bases. The CDR3 has 16 residues. Germline lookup yields CDR1 SGHRS and CDR2 YFSETQ. J lost 1 base, V lost 3 bases, and 5 bases had no gene match. The CDR3 protein is CASSSSGTGNTGELFF. The CDR3 region has the DNA TGCGCCAGCAGCTCCTCCGGGACAGGGAACACCGGGGAGCTGTTTTTT.

In regard to this clonotype: The junction differs from germline at one of its ends, possibly a read error. J is TRBJ2-7 and V is TRBV9, with 8 bases aligning to TRBD2. CDR3 length: 14 amino acids. The germline V gene encodes CDR1 SGDLS and CDR2 YYNGEE. CDR3 protein: CASSPWTSTYERYF. As DNA, the CDR3 is TGTGCCAGCTCACCGTGGACTAGCACCTACGAGCGGTACTTC.

This clonotype has just a few counts. This may be a read error, as it is one base from a much larger clone. The chain uses TRBV19 and TRBJ2-2; TRBD2 matches 10 bases. The CDR3 has 18 residues. The germline gives CDR1 LNHDA, CDR2 SQIVND (reference sequence). In DNA, the CDR3 is TGTGCCAGTAGTACGAAACTCATAGCGGGAGGCTACACCGGGGAGCCGTTTTTT. Translated, it gives CASSTKLIAGGYTGEPFF.

Many counts were recorded for this clonotype. V gene TRBV20-1 combines with J gene TRBJ2-1; a possible D gene is TRBD2 (6 bases). CDR3 size: 13 residues. CDR1 and CDR2 (germline): DFQATT, SNEGSKA (reference sequence). The V gene lost 7 bases and the J gene lost 12 bases, with 22 bases spanning the gap. The CDR3 sequence: CSGLGGTMSGQFF. The CDR3 bases are TGCAGTGGTCTCGGGGGAACAATGAGTGGGCAGTTCTTC.

The sample holds many counts of this clonotype. The V gene is TRBV12-3 or TRBV12-4, the J gene TRBJ2-3; D gene uncertain. V was shortened by 3 bases and J by 4 bases, with 8 bases between the two germline ends. The CDR3 has 13 amino acids. The CDR3 is CASSFNSADTQYF. The CDR3 DNA follows: TGTGCCAGCAGTTTTAACTCCGCAGATACGCAGTATTTT.

The chain employs TRBV15 and TRBJ2-1; the D gene is possibly TRBD2 (5 bases). The ends were cut back, 3 bases at V and 2 bases at J, with 14 bases in the middle. Per germline, CDR1 LNHNV and CDR2 YYDKDF (reference sequence). The CDR3 contains 16 residues. CDR3 in amino acids: CATSSLAFRAYNEQFF. In DNA, the CDR3 is TGTGCCACCAGCAGCTTAGCGTTTCGGGCCTACAATGAGCAGTTCTTC.

Regarding this clonotype: A much larger clone differs by one base, so this may be a read error. This chain uses TRBV28 with TRBJ2-2, with 12 bases identical to TRBD2. Germline CDR1 is MDHEN and CDR2 is SYDVKM. CDR3 length: 15 amino acids. V was pared by 6 bases and J by 4 bases, with 3 bases of the junction left unmatched. The CDR3 DNA is TGTGCCAGCAGCAGGGGACTAGCGGGCACCGGGGAGCTGTTTTTT. Residues: CASSRGLAGTGELFF.

As to this clonotype: A much more abundant neighbour one base away suggests this may be a read error. The chain has TRBV11-3 and TRBJ2-2; D is unclear. The V and J ends lost 5 bases and 10 bases respectively, with 14 bases between them. Per germline, CDR1 SGHNT and CDR2 YENEEA. The CDR3 loop spans 13 amino acids. The CDR3 sequence: CASSPRVGAELFF. The CDR3 coding sequence is TGTGCCAGCAGCCCCCGAGTAGGCGCGGAGCTGTTTTTT.

The chain recombines TRBV19 with TRBJ1-6; weak D call: TRBD1 (5 bases). The germline V and J ends were trimmed by 6 bases and 10 bases, with 22 bases remaining between them. CDR1 and CDR2 from the germline V gene are LNHDA and SQIVND (reference sequence). This CDR3 has 16 residues. CDR3 loop: CASRTHPNTGGSPLHF. The CDR3, as DNA: TGTGCCAGTAGGACACACCCGAACACCGGGGGGTCACCCCTCCACTTT.

This clonotype came up a few times. CDR3 region: CASSPGEGFGLETQYF. CDR3 coding DNA: TGTGCCAGCAGCCCCGGGGAAGGGTTTGGTTTAGAGACCCAGTACTTC. The chain recombines TRBV5-8 with TRBJ2-5; tentative D call: TRBD2 (5 bases). Germline V gene data show CDR1 as SGHTS and CDR2 as YDEGEE. The V end was cut by 4 bases, the J end by 4 bases, with 20 bases between. The CDR3 spans 16 residues. Combining the CDR3 with reference TRBV5-8 and TRBJ2-5 gives the whole variable domain EAGVTQSPTHLIKTRGQQATLRCSPISGHTSVYWYQQALGLGLQFLLWYDEGEERNRGNFPPRFSGRQFPNYSSELNVNALELEDSALYLCASSPGEGFGLETQYFGPGTRLLVL.

There are many counts of this clonotype. This chain connects TRBV11-3 to TRBJ2-3; possibly TRBD2 for D (6 bases). V was shortened by 4 bases and J by 1 base, with 12 bases between the two germline ends. The CDR3 runs 15 residues. Germline V lookup: CDR1 SGHNT, CDR2 YENEEA. CDR3 protein: CASSSAPGGTDTQYF. CDR3 nucleotide sequence: TGTGCCAGCAGCTCGGCCCCGGGAGGCACAGATACGCAGTATTTT. Full variable domain (missing parts from reference TRBV11-3 and TRBJ2-3): EAGVVQSPRYKIIEKKQPVAFWCNPISGHNTLYWYLQNLGQGPELLIRYENEEAVDDSQLPKDRFSAERLKGVDSTLKIQPAELGDSAVYLCASSSAPGGTDTQYFGPGTRLTVL.

This clonotype has more than one count but fewer than ten. This may come from a read error, since a much larger clone is one base off. The V and J genes are TRBV5-1 and TRBJ2-7, with a tentative D call TRBD2 (5 bases). Germline CDR1 and CDR2: SGHRS and YFSETQ. CDR3 length equals 13 residues. For the CDR3, the DNA is TGCGCCAGCAGCTTCTTAGAGGGTCACGACCAGTACTTC. The encoded protein is CASSFLEGHDQYF.

Concerning this clonotype itself: This may arise from a read error, as a much more abundant clone is one base away. J is TRBJ2-1 and V is TRBV7-9, with 9 bases fitting TRBD2. This CDR3 is built from 15 residues. The J segment lost 6 bases and the V segment lost 1 base, leaving 4 bases of the junction unmatched. From germline, CDR1 is SEHNR and CDR2 FQNEAQ (reference sequence). CDR3 bases: TGTGCCAGCAGCTTAGTTAGCGGGAGTCTCAATGAGCAGTTCTTC. The encoded protein is CASSLVSGSLNEQFF.

The rearrangement joins TRBV19 to TRBJ1-1, with D uncertain. Trimming shortened V by 5 bases and J by 6 bases, and 13 bases separated the two germline ends. Germline CDR1 LNHDA, CDR2 SQIVND (reference sequence). The CDR3 is made up of 13 amino acids. The CDR3: CASSPPWVAEAFF. The CDR3 DNA is TGTGCCAGTAGTCCTCCGTGGGTTGCTGAAGCTTTCTTT.

As regards this clonotype: Compared with germline, one end of the junction differs, possibly owing to a read error. The chain links TRBV6-1 to TRBJ1-2; D is possibly TRBD1 (5 bases). The germline CDR1 and CDR2 sequences are MNHNS and SASEGT. The CDR3 has 14 residues. The CDR3 protein is CASSQASRTQLYTF. CDR3 DNA sequence: TGTGCCAGCAGTCAAGCCTCTAGGACACAACTCTACACCTTC.

This sequence joins TRBV7-9 and TRBJ1-2; 9 bases fit TRBD1. The germline V gene has CDR1 SEHNR and CDR2 FQNEAQ (reference sequence). Trimming removed 5 bases from V and 3 bases from J; junction bases left unmatched: 7. CDR3 length equals 15 residues. The CDR3 here is CASSRQGDGDYGYTF. The CDR3 DNA sequence: TGTGCCAGCAGCCGACAGGGGGATGGGGACTATGGCTACACCTTC.

This clonotype was detected many times. The gene calls are TRBV29-1 and TRBJ2-5; maybe TRBD1 (5 bases). The CDR3 runs to 12 residues. V lost 5 bases and J lost 1, with 8 bases in between. The V gene's germline CDR1 is SQVTM and CDR2 ANQGSEA. The CDR3 sequence: CSVTGSQETQYF. The CDR3 DNA is TGCAGCGTTACAGGAAGCCAAGAGACCCAGTACTTC.

This clonotype was seen ten or more times. The rearrangement joins TRBV10-3 to TRBJ2-2, with TRBD2 matching over 8 bases. Germline loops: CDR1 ENHRY, CDR2 SYGVKD. The V and J ends lost 8 bases and 2 bases, in that order; junction bases with no gene match: 7. The CDR3 covers 15 residues. CDR3 nucleotides: TGTGCCATCCGAAGGAGCGGGAGCAACACCGGGGAGCTGTTTTTT. It yields the protein CAIRRSGSNTGELFF.

This clonotype was detected many times. The rearrangement links TRBV2 to TRBJ1-5; a weak D match, TRBD1 (6 bases). V lost 4 bases to trimming and J lost 1 base, with 14 bases between them. Germline loops: CDR1 SNHLY, CDR2 FYNNEI. The CDR3 is made up of 16 amino acids. This CDR3 reads CASSGGRGGSNQPQHF. The DNA for the CDR3 is TGTGCCAGCAGTGGTGGCCGGGGGGGCAGCAATCAGCCCCAGCATTTT.

This clonotype was picked up one time. CDR3 DNA sequence: TGTGCCAGCCGGCTAGCGGGAGCAGATACGCAGTATTTT. It encodes CASRLAGADTQYF. The chain is built from TRBV2 and TRBJ2-3, with 10 bases fitting TRBD2. Germline V lookup: CDR1 SNHLY, CDR2 FYNNEI. CDR3 size: 13 residues. After removal of 8 bases from V and 4 bases from J, the junction contained 3 bases not matched to a gene.